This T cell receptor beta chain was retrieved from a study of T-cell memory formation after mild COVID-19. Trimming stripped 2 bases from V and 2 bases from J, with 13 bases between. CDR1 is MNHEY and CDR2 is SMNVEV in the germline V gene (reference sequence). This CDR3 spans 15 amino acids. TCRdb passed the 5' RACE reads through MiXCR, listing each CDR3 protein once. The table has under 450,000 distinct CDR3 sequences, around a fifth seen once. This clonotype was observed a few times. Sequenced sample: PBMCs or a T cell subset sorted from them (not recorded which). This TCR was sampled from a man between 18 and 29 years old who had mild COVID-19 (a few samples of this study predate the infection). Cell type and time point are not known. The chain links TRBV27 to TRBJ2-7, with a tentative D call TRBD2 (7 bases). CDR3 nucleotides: TGTGCCAGCAGTTTACGCGGGGGCCCCCCCTACGAGCAGTACGTC. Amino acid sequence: CASSLRGGPPYEQYV.